This T cell receptor (beta chain) is from a study of blood T cell repertoires in COVID-19. Study in general: From the United States, Italy and Spain came samples of acute and convalescent COVID-19.

Measured with immunoSEQ multiplex PCR; TCRdb has only the in-frame clones, and not every one. There are 200,000 to 300,000 clones in the sample; about three quarters occur only once, and 3% to 3.5% lies in the top ten. The sequence was obtained from an elderly woman with acute or convalescent COVID-19. Sequenced input: peripheral blood.

The CDR3 DNA reads TGTGCCAGCAGCCAGCGAGATACGCAGTATTTT. Amino acid sequence: CASSQRDTQYF. The V gene is TRBV3-1 (or the pseudogene TRBV3-2), the J gene TRBJ2-3; D remains unclear. The CDR3 has 11 residues. V lost 3 bases and J lost 5, with 3 bases in between. Germline assignment: CDR1 LGHDT and CDR2 YNNKEL (reference sequence).